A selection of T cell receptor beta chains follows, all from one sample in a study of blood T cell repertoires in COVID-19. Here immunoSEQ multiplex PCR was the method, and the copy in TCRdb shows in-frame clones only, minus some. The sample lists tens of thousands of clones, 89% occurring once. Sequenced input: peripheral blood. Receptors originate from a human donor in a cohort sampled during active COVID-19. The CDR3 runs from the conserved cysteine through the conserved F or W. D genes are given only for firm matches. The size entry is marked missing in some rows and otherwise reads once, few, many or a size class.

CASRETDRANEKLFF	TGTGCCAGTCGGGAAACGGACAGGGCTAATGAAAAACTGTTTTTT	15	TRBJ1-4	TRBV19	-	TRBD1
CASGQSSYEQYF	TGTGCCAGCGGACAGAGCTCCTACGAGCAGTACTTC	12	TRBJ2-7	TRBV3-1/TRBV3-2	once	-
CASSQAFVSGANVLTF	TGCGCCAGCAGCCAAGCCTTTGTCTCTGGGGCCAACGTCCTGACTTTC	16	TRBJ2-6	TRBV4-3	-	-
CASSPTLNTEAFF	TGTGCCAGCAGCCCCACACTAAACACTGAAGCTTTCTTT	13	TRBJ1-1	TRBV7-9	-	-
CASVGQEYSPLHF	TGTGCCAGCGTTGGACAGGAATATTCACCCCTCCACTTT	13	TRBJ1-6	TRBV18	-	TRBD1
CASSQRGQGADGYTF	TGCGCCAGCAGCCAACGAGGACAGGGAGCGGATGGCTACACCTTC	15	TRBJ1-2	TRBV4-3	-	TRBD1
CASSPSWTVIYEQYF	TGCGCCAGCAGCCCGAGCTGGACAGTAATCTACGAGCAGTACTTC	15	TRBJ2-7	TRBV4-1	once	-
CASSLLMSYGYTF	TGTGCCAGCAGCTTACTAATGTCCTATGGCTACACCTTC	13	TRBJ1-2	TRBV13	-	-
CASYSQEYGNTIYF	TGTGCCAGCTATTCCCAGGAATATGGAAACACCATATATTTT	14	TRBJ1-3	TRBV6-5	-	-
CASSTQQGGYQPQHF	TGTGCCAGTAGTACACAACAGGGGGGATATCAGCCCCAGCATTTT	15	TRBJ1-5	TRBV19	-	TRBD1
CASSLDRGLYSPLHF	TGTGCCAGCAGCCTCGACAGGGGACTTTATTCACCCCTCCACTTT	15	TRBJ1-6	TRBV7-9	once	TRBD1
CASSHSLNTEAFF	TGTGCCAGCAGTCACAGCCTGAACACTGAAGCTTTCTTT	13	TRBJ1-1	TRBV6-2/TRBV6-3	-	-
CASSQWDSLEAFF	TGTGCCAGCAGCCAATGGGACAGCCTTGAAGCTTTCTTT	13	TRBJ1-1	TRBV16	-	TRBD1
CASSQEAPGQGATGELFF	TGCGCCAGCAGCCAAGAAGCCCCGGGACAGGGGGCCACCGGGGAGCTGTTTTTT	18	TRBJ2-2	TRBV4-3	-	TRBD1
CASSPSDRLNEKLFF	TGTGCCAGCAGTCCCTCGGACAGGCTTAATGAAAAACTGTTTTTT	15	TRBJ1-4	TRBV27	-	TRBD1
CASSPTAGSYEQYF	TGCGCCAGCAGCCCTACAGCTGGCTCCTACGAGCAGTACTTC	14	TRBJ2-7	TRBV4-3	-	-
CASSAPKRGTGNTIYF	TGTGCCAGCAGCGCACCAAAGAGGGGGACTGGAAACACCATATATTTT	16	TRBJ1-3	TRBV9	few	-
CASSRRSTGQHEKLFF	TGTGCCAGCAGCCGCCGATCGACAGGACAGCATGAAAAACTGTTTTTT	16	TRBJ1-4	TRBV11-2	-	-
CASSSSASRYEQYF	TGTGCCAGCAGTTCCTCCGCATCTAGATACGAGCAGTACTTC	14	TRBJ2-7	TRBV27	-	-
CASSEGDRTYEQYF	TGTGCCAGCAGCGAGGGGGACAGAACGTACGAGCAGTACTTC	14	TRBJ2-7	TRBV9	-	TRBD1
CASSLGGGYNSPLHF	TGTGCCAGCAGCTTGGGAGGGGGCTATAATTCACCCCTCCACTTT	15	TRBJ1-6	TRBV5-6	-	-
CASSYWSQGPYEQYF	TGTGCCAGCAGTTACTGGTCCCAGGGTCCCTACGAGCAGTACTTC	15	TRBJ2-7	TRBV6-2/TRBV6-3	-	-
CASSFLGEYNSPLHF	TGCGCCAGCAGCTTTTTGGGAGAATATAATTCACCCCTCCACTTT	15	TRBJ1-6	TRBV5-1	-	-
CATATGRAYEQYF	TGTGCCACCGCGACAGGGAGAGCGTACGAGCAGTACTTC	13	TRBJ2-7	TRBV6-5	-	TRBD1
CATSDSWRGEADTQYF	TGTGCCACCAGTGATTCCTGGCGGGGGGAGGCAGATACGCAGTATTTT	16	TRBJ2-3	TRBV24-1	-	TRBD2
CASRGDSPTYGYTF	TGTGCCAGTAGGGGAGATTCACCTACCTATGGCTACACCTTC	14	TRBJ1-2	TRBV19	-	-
CASSDGLADYEQYF	TGTGCCAGCAGTGATGGGCTAGCGGACTACGAGCAGTACTTC	14	TRBJ2-7	TRBV2	once	TRBD2
CASSPLPGGNEQYF	TGTGCCAGCAGCCCCCTCCCAGGGGGAAACGAGCAGTACTTC	14	TRBJ2-7	TRBV7-2	once	TRBD1
CASSYSTGNTEAFF	TGTGCCAGCAGTTACTCAACAGGGAACACTGAAGCTTTCTTT	14	TRBJ1-1	TRBV6-5	-	-